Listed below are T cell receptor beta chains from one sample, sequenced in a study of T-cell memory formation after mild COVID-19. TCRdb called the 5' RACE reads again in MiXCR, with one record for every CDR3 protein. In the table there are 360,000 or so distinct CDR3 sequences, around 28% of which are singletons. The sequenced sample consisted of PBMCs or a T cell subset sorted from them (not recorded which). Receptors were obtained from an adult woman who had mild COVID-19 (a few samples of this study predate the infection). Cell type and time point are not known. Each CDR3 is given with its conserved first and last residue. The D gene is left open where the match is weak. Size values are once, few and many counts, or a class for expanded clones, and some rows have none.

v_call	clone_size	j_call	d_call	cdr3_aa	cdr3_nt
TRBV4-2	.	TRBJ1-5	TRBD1	CASSQDRDSHQPQHF	TGTGCCAGCAGCCAAGATAGGGACAGCCATCAGCCCCAGCATTTT
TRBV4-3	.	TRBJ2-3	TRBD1	CASSPRGQVDTQYF	TGCGCCAGCAGCCCCAGGGGGCAGGTAGATACGCAGTATTTT
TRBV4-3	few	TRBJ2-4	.	CASSLAVAKNIQYF	TGCGCCAGCAGCCTAGCGGTAGCCAAAAACATTCAGTACTTC
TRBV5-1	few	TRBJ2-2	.	CASSLDAGRTGELFF	TGCGCCAGCAGCTTGGATGCAGGGAGAACCGGGGAGCTGTTTTTT
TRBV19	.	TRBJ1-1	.	CASSFAGTVNEAFF	TGTGCCAGTAGTTTTGCAGGGACCGTGAATGAAGCTTTCTTT
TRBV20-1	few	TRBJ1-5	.	CSAKKAAGSNQPQHF	TGCAGTGCTAAAAAGGCGGCTGGTAGCAATCAGCCCCAGCATTTT
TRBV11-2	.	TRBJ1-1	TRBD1	CASSSPTGLKTEAFF	TGTGCCAGCAGCTCTCCGACAGGGTTGAAGACTGAAGCTTTCTTT
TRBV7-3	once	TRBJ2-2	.	CASGSLATGELFF	TGTGCCAGTGGGTCTCTTGCAACCGGGGAGCTGTTTTTT
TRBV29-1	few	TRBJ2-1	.	CSLTWGNWGYNEQFF	TGCAGTCTCACCTGGGGGAATTGGGGTTACAATGAGCAGTTCTTC
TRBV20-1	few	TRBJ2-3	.	CSAGEPTRADTQYF	TGCAGTGCCGGAGAGCCTACAAGGGCAGATACGCAGTATTTT
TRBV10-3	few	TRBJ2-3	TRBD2	CAISDPGLQTDTQYF	TGTGCCATCAGTGACCCGGGACTACAAACAGATACGCAGTATTTT
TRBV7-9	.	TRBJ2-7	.	CASSLGRANSYEQYF	TGTGCCAGCAGCTTAGGCAGGGCGAATTCCTACGAGCAGTACTTC
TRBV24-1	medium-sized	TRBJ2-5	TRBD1	CATSEPGTGVQETQYF	TGTGCCACCAGTGAGCCCGGGACAGGGGTCCAAGAGACCCAGTACTTC
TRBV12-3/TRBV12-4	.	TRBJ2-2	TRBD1	CASRPSGTGGSGELFF	TGTGCCAGCAGACCCTCCGGGACAGGGGGGTCCGGGGAGCTGTTTTTT
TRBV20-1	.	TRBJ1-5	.	CSARGVGNNQPQHF	TGCAGTGCCCGAGGAGTGGGAAACAATCAGCCCCAGCATTTT
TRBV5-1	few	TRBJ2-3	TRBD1	CASSYRPGTGHTDTQYF	TGCGCCAGCAGCTACCGCCCCGGGACAGGACACACAGATACGCAGTATTTT
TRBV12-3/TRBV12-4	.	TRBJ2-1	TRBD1	CASSLVVQGTNEQFF	TGTGCCAGCAGTTTAGTAGTACAGGGGACCAATGAGCAGTTCTTC
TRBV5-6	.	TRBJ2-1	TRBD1	CASSLLRTGGNEQFF	TGTGCCAGCAGCTTATTACGGACAGGGGGCAATGAGCAGTTCTTC
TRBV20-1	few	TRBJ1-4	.	CSAATAINEKLFF	TGCAGTGCGGCAACAGCGATAAATGAAAAACTGTTTTTT
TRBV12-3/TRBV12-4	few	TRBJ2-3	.	CASSSLGGSVIDTQYF	TGTGCCAGCAGTTCCCTGGGTGGGAGTGTAATAGATACGCAGTATTTT
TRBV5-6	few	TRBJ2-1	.	CASSSGGPLLDNEQFF	TGTGCCAGCAGCTCAGGAGGACCTTTACTCGACAATGAGCAGTTCTTC
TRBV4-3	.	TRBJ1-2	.	CASSQRALYGYTF	TGCGCCAGCAGCCAGAGGGCCCTCTATGGCTACACCTTC
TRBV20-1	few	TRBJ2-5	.	CSARDRRSFQETQYF	TGCAGTGCTAGAGATCGCCGGTCCTTCCAAGAGACCCAGTACTTC
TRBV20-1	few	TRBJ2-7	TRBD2	CSARDRASGRYEQYF	TGCAGTGCTAGAGATCGGGCTAGCGGGCGCTACGAGCAGTACTTC
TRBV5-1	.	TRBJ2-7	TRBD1	CASSLAAQGPGSYEQYF	TGCGCCAGCAGCTTGGCCGCACAGGGGCCCGGCTCCTACGAGCAGTACTTC
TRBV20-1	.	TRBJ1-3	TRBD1	CSAEAGTGVNTIYF	TGCAGTGCCGAGGCCGGGACAGGGGTGAACACCATATATTTT
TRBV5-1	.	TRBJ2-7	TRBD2	CASSAPGLAGGNEQYF	TGCGCCAGCAGCGCACCGGGACTAGCGGGAGGCAACGAGCAGTACTTC
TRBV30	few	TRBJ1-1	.	CAWNQISPEAFF	TGTGCCTGGAACCAGATATCCCCTGAAGCTTTCTTT
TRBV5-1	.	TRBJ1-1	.	CASSHFTSGLTEAFF	TGCGCCAGCAGCCACTTCACGAGCGGACTAACTGAAGCTTTCTTT
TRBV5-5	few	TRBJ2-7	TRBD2	CASSTVGGAYEQYF	TGTGCCAGCAGCACGGTGGGGGGGGCCTACGAGCAGTACTTC
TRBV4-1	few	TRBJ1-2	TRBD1	CASSLLDRGRGYTF	TGCGCCAGCAGCCTCCTGGACAGGGGGCGCGGCTACACCTTC
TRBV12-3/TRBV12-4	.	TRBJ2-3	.	CASSLFLVSDTQYF	TGTGCCAGCAGTTTATTTCTAGTTTCCGATACGCAGTATTTT
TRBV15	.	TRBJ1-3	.	CATSSAGKTGNTIYF	TGTGCCACCAGCAGTGCCGGGAAAACTGGAAACACCATATATTTT
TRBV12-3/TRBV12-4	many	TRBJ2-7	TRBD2	CASSSVAGGTYEQYF	TGTGCCAGCAGTTCCGTAGCGGGAGGCACCTACGAGCAGTACTTC
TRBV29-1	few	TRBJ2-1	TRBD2	CSVPGLAGEGLEQFF	TGCAGCGTACCAGGACTAGCGGGAGAAGGACTTGAGCAGTTCTTC
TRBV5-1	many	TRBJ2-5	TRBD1	CASSIKGLGQGKETQYF	TGCGCCAGCAGCATAAAAGGACTCGGACAGGGAAAAGAGACCCAGTACTTC
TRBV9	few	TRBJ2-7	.	CASSRTGLAGSYEQYF	TGTGCCAGCAGCCGGACAGGGCTAGCGGGCTCCTACGAGCAGTACTTC
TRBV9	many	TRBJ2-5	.	CASSAFFGVLETQYF	TGTGCCAGCAGCGCCTTTTTCGGCGTCCTAGAGACCCAGTACTTC
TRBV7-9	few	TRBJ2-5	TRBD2	CASSLTIAGGEETQYF	TGTGCCAGCAGCTTAACCATAGCGGGAGGAGAAGAGACCCAGTACTTC
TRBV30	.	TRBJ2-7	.	CAWRPTDSILEQYF	TGTGCCTGGCGTCCGACGGACTCCATTCTCGAGCAGTACTTC
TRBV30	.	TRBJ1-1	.	CAWSLGTTEAFF	TGTGCCTGGAGTCTCGGGACGACTGAAGCTTTCTTT
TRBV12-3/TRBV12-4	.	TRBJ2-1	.	CASSLGQMVNEQFF	TGTGCCAGCAGTTTGGGCCAAATGGTAAATGAGCAGTTCTTC
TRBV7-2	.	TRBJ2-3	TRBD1	CASSPLWDRSPDTQYF	TGTGCCAGCAGCCCTCTGTGGGACAGGTCCCCAGATACGCAGTATTTT